A selection of T cell receptor beta chains follows, all from one sample in a study of blood T cell repertoires in COVID-19. TCRdb's table, derived via immunoSEQ multiplex PCR, lists solely in-frame clones and lacks some. The table lists a few hundred thousand clones, approximately 90% of them singletons. Sequenced: PBMCs or T cells enriched from blood (not recorded which). Source of these receptors: a man aged 35 to 55 who had recovered from COVID-19. Both conserved end residues are trimmed from each CDR3.

V	J	length	CDR3
TRBV3-1/TRBV3-2	TRBJ2-2	13	ASSQDSGSTGELF
TRBV14	TRBJ1-3	13	ASKNSLSSGNTIY
TRBV24-1	TRBJ2-3	11	ATTGTSGIEQY
TRBV9	TRBJ1-1	12	ASSEQGRNTEAF
TRBV29-1	TRBJ1-1	9	SVEDGGTAF
TRBV29-1	TRBJ1-2	12	SVDQGAFSLGYT
TRBV5-1	TRBJ1-2	11	ASSLIPDYGYT
TRBV9	TRBJ2-2	14	ASSVAGGQVTGELF
TRBV5-4	TRBJ2-2	13	ASSPGLAGTGELF
TRBV3-1/TRBV3-2	TRBJ2-2	12	ASYSGGADGELF